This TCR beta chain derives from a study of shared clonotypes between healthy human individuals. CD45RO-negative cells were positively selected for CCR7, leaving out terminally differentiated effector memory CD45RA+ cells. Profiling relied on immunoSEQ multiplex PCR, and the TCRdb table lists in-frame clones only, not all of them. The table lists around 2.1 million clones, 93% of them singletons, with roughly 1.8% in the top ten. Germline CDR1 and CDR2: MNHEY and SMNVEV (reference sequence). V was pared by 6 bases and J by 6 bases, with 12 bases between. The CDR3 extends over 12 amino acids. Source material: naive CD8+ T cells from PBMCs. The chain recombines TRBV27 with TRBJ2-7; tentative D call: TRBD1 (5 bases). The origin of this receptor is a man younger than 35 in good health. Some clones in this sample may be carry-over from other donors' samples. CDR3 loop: CASRPPGREQYF. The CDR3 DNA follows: TGTGCCAGCAGGCCGCCAGGGCGCGAGCAGTACTTC.